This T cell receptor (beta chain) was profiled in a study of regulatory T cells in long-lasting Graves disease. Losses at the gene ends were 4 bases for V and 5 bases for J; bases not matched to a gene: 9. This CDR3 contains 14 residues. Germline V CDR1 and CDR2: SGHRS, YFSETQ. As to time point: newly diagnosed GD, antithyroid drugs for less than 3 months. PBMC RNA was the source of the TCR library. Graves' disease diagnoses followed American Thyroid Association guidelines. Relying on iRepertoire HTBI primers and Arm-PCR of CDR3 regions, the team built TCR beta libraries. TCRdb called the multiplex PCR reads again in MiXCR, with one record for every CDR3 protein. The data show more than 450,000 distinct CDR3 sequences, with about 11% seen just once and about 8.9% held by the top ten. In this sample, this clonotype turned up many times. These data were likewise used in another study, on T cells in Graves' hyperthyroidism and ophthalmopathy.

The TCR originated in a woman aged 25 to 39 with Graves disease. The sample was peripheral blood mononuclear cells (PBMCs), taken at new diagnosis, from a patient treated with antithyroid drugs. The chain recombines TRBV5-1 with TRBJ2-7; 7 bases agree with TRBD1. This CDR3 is CASSPSTGVDEQYF. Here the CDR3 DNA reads TGCGCCAGCAGCCCCAGTACAGGGGTCGACGAGCAGTACTTC.